The sequence of this T cell receptor beta chain was determined in a study of blood T cell repertoires in COVID-19. Study at large: Collection of acute and convalescent COVID-19 samples took place in the United States, Italy and Spain.

In the original workflow: Estimates of nucleated cell counts were drawn from the amplification of reference gene primers. This table comes from immunoSEQ multiplex PCR, and its TCRdb copy is limited to in-frame clones, with some not included. The D gene and trimming were derived from the DNA, and the V and J assignments and clone size from that table. The sample holds roughly 200,000 clones, 70% to 80% seen once. V dropped 3 bases and J dropped 4 bases, with 13 bases sitting between them. CDR1 and CDR2 from the germline V gene are SGHAT and FQNNGV. The CDR3 sequence is 15 residues long. The V call is TRBV11-2, the J call TRBJ2-1, with D possibly TRBD2 on 6 matching bases. The sequencing sample was made of peripheral blood. The receptor was isolated from a woman aged 40 to 50 with COVID-19, enrolled during active disease. The CDR3 loop reads CASSLIRGIYNEQFF. CDR3 nucleotides: TGTGCCAGCAGCTTGATTCGGGGGATTTACAATGAGCAGTTCTTC.